What follows is one T cell receptor (beta chain) and its context. This CDR3 region has 14 residues. Germline assignment: CDR1 MNHEY and CDR2 SVGAGI. Multiplex touch-down PCR amplified TRB using TRB-A and TRB-B pools in one tube. Reprocessing the multiplex PCR reads, TCRdb reports a single entry for every CDR3 protein and omits DNA. Its clone listing holds about 10,000 distinct CDR3 sequences. TRB amplification used approximately 250 ng of peripheral blood genomic DNA. This sample is drawn from a study of T cell clusters in autoimmune cytopenias. These data were likewise used in another study, on T cell repertoires in aging, cancer and after chemotherapy.

The receptor was derived from a human donor in good health. The sample was peripheral blood. V gene TRBV6-5 combines with J gene TRBJ1-5; TCRdb proposes TRBD1, but this gene call is untestable without DNA. The CDR3: CASSQGGRNQPQHF.